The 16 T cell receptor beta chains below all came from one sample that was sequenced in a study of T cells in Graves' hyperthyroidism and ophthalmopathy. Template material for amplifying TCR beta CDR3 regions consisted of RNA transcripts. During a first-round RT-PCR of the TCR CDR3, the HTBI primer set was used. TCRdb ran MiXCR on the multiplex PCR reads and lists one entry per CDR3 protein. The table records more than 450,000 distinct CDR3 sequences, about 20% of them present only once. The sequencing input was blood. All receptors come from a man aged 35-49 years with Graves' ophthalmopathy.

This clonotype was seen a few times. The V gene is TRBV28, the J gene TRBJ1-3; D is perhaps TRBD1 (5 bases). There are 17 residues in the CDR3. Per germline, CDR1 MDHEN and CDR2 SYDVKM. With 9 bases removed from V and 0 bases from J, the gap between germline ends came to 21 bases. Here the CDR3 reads CASLGLRDSDSGNTIYF. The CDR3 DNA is TGTGCCAGTTTGGGGTTAAGGGACTCCGACTCTGGAAACACCATATATTTT.

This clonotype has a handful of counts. CDR3 coding DNA: TGTGCCAGCAGGCCGGGCCGGACATCGGACACCTTC. Its protein is CASRPGRTSDTF. This chain uses TRBV2 with TRBJ1-2; perhaps TRBD1 as D (5 bases). Germline CDR1 reads SNHLY; CDR2 reads FYNNEI. With 6 bases removed from V and 12 bases from J, the gap between germline ends came to 17 bases. CDR3 length equals 12 residues.

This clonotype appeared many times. The CDR3 nucleotides read TGTGCCAGCAGTGAATCTGGGAACCTCTACGAGCAGTACTTC. Translated, it gives CASSESGNLYEQYF. This chain joins TRBV2 and TRBJ2-7, with D hard to call. The CDR3 has 14 amino acids. Between the trimmed V and J ends, which lost 2 bases and 3 bases, there was a span of 11 bases. In germline, CDR1 is SNHLY, CDR2 FYNNEI.

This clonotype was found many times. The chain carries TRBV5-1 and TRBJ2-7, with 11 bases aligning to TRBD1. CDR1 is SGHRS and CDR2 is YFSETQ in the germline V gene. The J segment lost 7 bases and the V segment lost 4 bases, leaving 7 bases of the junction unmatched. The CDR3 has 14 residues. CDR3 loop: CASSPGQGADEQYF. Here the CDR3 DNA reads TGCGCCAGCAGCCCTGGACAGGGGGCGGATGAGCAGTACTTC.

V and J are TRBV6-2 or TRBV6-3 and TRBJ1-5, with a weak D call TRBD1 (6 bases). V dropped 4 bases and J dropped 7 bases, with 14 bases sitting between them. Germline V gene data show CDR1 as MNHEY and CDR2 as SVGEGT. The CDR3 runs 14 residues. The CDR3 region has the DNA TGTGCCAGCAGTTTACAGGGTCTTCGGCAGCCCCAGCATTTT. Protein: CASSLQGLRQPQHF.

CDR3 sequence: CASSLSGDSYTEAFF. The CDR3 nucleotides read TGTGCCAGCAGCCTTTCCGGGGACAGCTACACTGAAGCTTTCTTT. The chain recombines TRBV28 with TRBJ1-1; the match to TRBD1 covers 7 bases. Trimming cost V 6 bases and J 3 bases; bases outside gene matches: 10. This CDR3 spans 15 amino acids. Germline lookup yields CDR1 MDHEN and CDR2 SYDVKM.

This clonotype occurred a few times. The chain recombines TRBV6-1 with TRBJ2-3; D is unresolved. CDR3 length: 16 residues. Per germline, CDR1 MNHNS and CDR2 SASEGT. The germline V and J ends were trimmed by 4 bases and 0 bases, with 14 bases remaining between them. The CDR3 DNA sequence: TGTGCCAGCAGTGGGACGGCCATTATTAGCACAGATACGCAGTATTTT. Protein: CASSGTAIISTDTQYF.

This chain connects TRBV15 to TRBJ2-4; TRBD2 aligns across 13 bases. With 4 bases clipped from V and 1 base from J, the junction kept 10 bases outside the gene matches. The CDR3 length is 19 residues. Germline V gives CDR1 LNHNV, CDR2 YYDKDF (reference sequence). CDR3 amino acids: CATSTPLAGGPAAKNIQYF. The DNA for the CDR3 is TGTGCCACCAGCACCCCACTAGCGGGGGGGCCTGCCGCCAAAAACATTCAGTACTTC.

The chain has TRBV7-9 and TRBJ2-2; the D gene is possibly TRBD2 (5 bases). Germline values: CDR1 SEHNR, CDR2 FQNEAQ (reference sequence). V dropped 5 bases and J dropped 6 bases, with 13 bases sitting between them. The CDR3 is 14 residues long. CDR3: CASSHTLGAGELFF. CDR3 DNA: TGTGCCAGCAGCCATACCCTCGGGGCCGGGGAGCTGTTTTTT.

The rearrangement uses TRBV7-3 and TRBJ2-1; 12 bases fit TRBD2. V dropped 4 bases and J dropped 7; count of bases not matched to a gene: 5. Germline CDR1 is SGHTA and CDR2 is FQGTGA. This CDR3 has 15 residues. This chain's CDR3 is CASSSTSGSWNEQFF. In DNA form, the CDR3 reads TGTGCCAGCAGCTCGACTAGCGGGAGTTGGAATGAGCAGTTCTTC.

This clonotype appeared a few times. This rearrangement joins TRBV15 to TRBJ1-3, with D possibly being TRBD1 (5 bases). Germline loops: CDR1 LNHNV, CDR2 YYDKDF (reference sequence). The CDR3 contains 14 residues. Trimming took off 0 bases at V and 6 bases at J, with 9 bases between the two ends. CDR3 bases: TGTGCCACCAGCAGAGATCGAGGGGCAAACACCATATATTTT. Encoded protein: CATSRDRGANTIYF.

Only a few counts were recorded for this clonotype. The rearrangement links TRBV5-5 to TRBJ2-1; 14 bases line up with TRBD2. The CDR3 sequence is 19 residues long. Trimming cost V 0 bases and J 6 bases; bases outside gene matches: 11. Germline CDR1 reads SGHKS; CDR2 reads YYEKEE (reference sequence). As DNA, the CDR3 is TGTGCCAGCAGCTTGGAGGCCGCGGGACTAGCGGGAGTCCGCAATGAGCAGTTCTTC. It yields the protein CASSLEAAGLAGVRNEQFF.

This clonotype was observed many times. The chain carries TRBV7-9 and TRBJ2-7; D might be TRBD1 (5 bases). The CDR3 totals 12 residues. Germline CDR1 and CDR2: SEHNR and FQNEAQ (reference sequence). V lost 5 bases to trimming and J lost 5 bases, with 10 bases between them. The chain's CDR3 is CASSQGSHEQYF. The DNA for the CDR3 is TGTGCCAGCAGCCAGGGCAGCCACGAGCAGTACTTC.

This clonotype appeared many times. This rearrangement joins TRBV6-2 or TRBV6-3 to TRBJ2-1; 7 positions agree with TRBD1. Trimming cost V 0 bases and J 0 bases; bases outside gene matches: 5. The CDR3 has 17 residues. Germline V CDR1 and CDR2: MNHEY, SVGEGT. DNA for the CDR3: TGTGCCAGCAGTTACTCGACAGGGCGCCACTCCTACAATGAGCAGTTCTTC. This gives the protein CASSYSTGRHSYNEQFF.

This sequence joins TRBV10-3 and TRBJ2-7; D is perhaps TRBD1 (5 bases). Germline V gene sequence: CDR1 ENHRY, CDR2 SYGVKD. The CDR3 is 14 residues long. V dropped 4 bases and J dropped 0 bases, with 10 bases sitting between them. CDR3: CAISGQPTSYEQYF. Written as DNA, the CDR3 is TGTGCCATCAGTGGACAGCCTACCTCCTACGAGCAGTACTTC.

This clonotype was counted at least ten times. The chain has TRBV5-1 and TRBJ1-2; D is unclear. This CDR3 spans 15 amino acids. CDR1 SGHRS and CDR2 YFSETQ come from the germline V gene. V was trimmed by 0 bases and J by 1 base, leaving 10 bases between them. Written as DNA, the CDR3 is TGCGCCAGCAGCTTGGATATTGCCAGTAACTATGGCTACACCTTC. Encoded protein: CASSLDIASNYGYTF.